The sequence of this T cell receptor (beta chain) was determined in a study of post-analysis software for immune sequencing data. Background on the study: Included courses were relapsing-remitting and secondary progressive multiple sclerosis; progressive-relapsing multiple sclerosis was also included. Study-level points and caveats: About 5 TRBV segments were more frequent in patients than controls; TRBV5-6, TRBV5-1 and TRBV20-1 belonged to this group.

TCR beta cDNA libraries had unique molecular identifiers. TCRdb re-called the PCR reads with MiXCR, one entry per CDR3 protein. The sample carries almost 700,000 distinct CDR3 sequences, 59% recorded once. Note on this clonotype: Its specificity is not known.

Germline loops: CDR1 SQVTM, CDR2 ANQGSEA. V shed 0 bases, J shed 1 base, and the junction held 10 bases outside the gene matches. The CDR3 length is 17 residues. The sample was blood. The sequence was obtained from a girl aged 2 to 10 with multiple sclerosis. The V and J genes are TRBV29-1 and TRBJ2-5, with 8 bases matching TRBD1. The CDR3, as DNA: TGCAGCGTTGAAGATTGTACCCGACAGGGGCTCCAAGAGACCCAGTACTTC. Its protein is CSVEDCTRQGLQETQYF.